This TCR beta chain was observed in a study of technical replicates of blood from several donors (dated by TCRdb to 2016 to 2017). Trimming takes 3 bases from V and 1 base from J, and the germline ends sit 10 bases apart. Its CDR3 holds 14 amino acids, cysteine through phenylalanine. Only CDR3 DNA is held: 42 bases, read in frame from base 1. The CDR1 and CDR2 encoded by the germline V gene are SGDLS and YYNGEE. On this clone: The target of this receptor is not known. Base qualities are not at hand, and no much larger clone is one base apart.

Library method: the immunoSEQ multiplex PCR assay. The table was pulled from immuneACCESS by TCRdb, which kept in-frame rearrangements only. Such tables lose some clones; where checked, under half of the loss comes from unresolved V genes, and the rest has no known cause. This sample comprises 84,000 or so clones, approximately 97% of them detected only once. More than 0.15% of the sample belongs to the ten largest clones. The sequencing input was T cells isolated from PBMCs. This clonotype was sampled from a human donor in good health. Rearrangement joined TRBV9 to TRBJ1-1; the D gene is perhaps TRBD1, from 6 matching bases. The CDR3 region has the sequence CASSETTGNTEAFF. The nucleotides are TGTGCCAGCAGCGAAACGACAGGGAACACTGAAGCTTTCTTT.